This T cell receptor beta chain was recovered during a study of cytomegalovirus exposure and HLA in healthy donors. Whole-study context: About 80 million unique TCRs from HLA-typed donors were held in an early data release.

The study ran its PCR with 60 Vbeta and 13 Jbeta primers. TCRdb's copy holds only in-frame clones and misses some; the assay was immunoSEQ multiplex PCR. This sample has more than 95,000 clones, with under 85% found just once. The CDR3 has 13 residues. V was clipped by 4 bases and J by 0 bases, with 7 bases between them. CDR1 is SEHNR, CDR2 FQNEAQ, per germline (reference sequence). This rearrangement joins TRBV7-9 to TRBJ2-7; D uncertain. The origin of this receptor is a man aged 50 to 60 in good health and CMV-seropositive. The specimen sequenced was PBMCs. The CDR3 region is CASSSPSSYEQYF. Here the CDR3 DNA reads TGTGCCAGCAGCTCTCCTAGCTCCTACGAGCAGTACTTC.